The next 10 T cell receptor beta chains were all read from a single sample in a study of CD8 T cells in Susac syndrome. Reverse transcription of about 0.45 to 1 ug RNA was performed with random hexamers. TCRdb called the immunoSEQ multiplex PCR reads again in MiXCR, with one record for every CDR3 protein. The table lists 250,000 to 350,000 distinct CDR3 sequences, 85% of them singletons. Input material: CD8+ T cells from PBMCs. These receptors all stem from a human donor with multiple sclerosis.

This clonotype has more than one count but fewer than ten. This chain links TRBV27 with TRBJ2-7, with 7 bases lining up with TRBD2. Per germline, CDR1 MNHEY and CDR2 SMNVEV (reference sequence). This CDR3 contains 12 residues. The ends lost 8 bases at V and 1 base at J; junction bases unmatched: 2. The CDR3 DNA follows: TGTGCCAGCTGGGGAGGGTCCTACGAGCAGTACTTC. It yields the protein CASWGGSYEQYF.

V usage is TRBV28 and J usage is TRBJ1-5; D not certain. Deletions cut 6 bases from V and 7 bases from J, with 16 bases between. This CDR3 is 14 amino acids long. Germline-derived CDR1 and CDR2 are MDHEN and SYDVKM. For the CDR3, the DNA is TGTGCCAGCAGCCCCCATGTTGGGCGCCAGCCCCAGCATTTT. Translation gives CASSPHVGRQPQHF.

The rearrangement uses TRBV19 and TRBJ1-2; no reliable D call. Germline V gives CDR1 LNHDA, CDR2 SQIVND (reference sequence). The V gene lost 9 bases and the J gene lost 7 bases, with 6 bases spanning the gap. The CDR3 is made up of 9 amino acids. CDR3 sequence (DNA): TGTGCCAGCGGGGTTGGCTACACCTTC. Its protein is CASGVGYTF. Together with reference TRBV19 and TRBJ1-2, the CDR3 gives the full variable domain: DGGITQSPKYLFRKEGQNVTLSCEQNLNHDAMYWYRQDPGQGLRLIYYSQIVNDFQKGDIAEGYSVSREKKESFPLTVTSAQKNPTAFYLCASGVGYTFGSGTRLTVV.

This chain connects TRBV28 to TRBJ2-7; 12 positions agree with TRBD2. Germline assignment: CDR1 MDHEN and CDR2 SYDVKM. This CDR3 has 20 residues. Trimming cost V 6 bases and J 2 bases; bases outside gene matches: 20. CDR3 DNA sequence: TGTGCCAGCAGCCCATCCCTATTGGGACTAGCGGGTAGTGTGCCCTACGAGCAGTACTTC. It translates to CASSPSLLGLAGSVPYEQYF.

The DNA of the CDR3 is TGTGCCTGGGACCGGGACAGGGCGGAGGAGCAGTACTTC. It codes for CAWDRDRAEEQYF. This sequence joins TRBV30 and TRBJ2-7; 9 positions match TRBD1. The germline V gene has CDR1 GTSNPN and CDR2 SVGIG (reference sequence). This CDR3 has 13 amino acids. V lost 5 bases, J lost 7 bases, and 9 bases stayed unmatched. Combining the CDR3 with reference TRBV30 and TRBJ2-7 gives the whole variable domain SQTIHQWPATLVQPVGSPLSLECTVEGTSNPNLYWYRQAAGRGLQLLFYSVGIGQISSEVPQNLSASRPQDRQFILSSKKLLLSDSGFYLCAWDRDRAEEQYFGPGTRLTVT.

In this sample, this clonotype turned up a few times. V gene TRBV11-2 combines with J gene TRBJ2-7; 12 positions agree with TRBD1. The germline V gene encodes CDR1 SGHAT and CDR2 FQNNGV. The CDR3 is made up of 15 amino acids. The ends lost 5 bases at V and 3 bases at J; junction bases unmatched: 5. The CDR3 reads CASSQGQGASYEQYF. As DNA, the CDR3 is TGTGCCAGCAGCCAGGGACAGGGGGCAAGCTACGAGCAGTACTTC.

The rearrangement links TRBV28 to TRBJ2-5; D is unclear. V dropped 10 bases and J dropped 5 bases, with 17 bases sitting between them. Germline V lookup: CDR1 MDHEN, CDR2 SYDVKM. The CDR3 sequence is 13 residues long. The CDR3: CAILQTGHETQYF. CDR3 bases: TGTGCCATCCTTCAGACTGGGCACGAGACCCAGTACTTC.

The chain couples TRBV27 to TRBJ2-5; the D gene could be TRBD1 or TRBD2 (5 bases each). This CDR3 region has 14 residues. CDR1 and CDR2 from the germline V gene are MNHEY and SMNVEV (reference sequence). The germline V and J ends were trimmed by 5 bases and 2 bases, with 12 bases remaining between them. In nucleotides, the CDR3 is TGTGCCAGCAGTCCCCGGGGCAGACAAGAGACCCAGTACTTC. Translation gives CASSPRGRQETQYF.

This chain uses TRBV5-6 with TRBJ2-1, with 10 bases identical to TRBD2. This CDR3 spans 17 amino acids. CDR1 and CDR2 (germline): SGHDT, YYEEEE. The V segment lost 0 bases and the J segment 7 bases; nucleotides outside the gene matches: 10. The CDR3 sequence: CASSLVNSGRFDNEQFF. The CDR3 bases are TGTGCCAGCAGCTTGGTTAATAGCGGGAGGTTTGATAATGAGCAGTTCTTC.

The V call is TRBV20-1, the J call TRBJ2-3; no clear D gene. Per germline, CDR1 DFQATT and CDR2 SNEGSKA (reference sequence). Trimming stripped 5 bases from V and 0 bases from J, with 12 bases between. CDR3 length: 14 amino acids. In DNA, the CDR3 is TGCAGTGCTCTGAGCGAGACTAGCACAGATACGCAGTATTTT. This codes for CSALSETSTDTQYF.